This T cell receptor beta chain derives from a study of blood T cell repertoires in COVID-19. Study information: Donors in the United States, Italy and Spain gave samples during acute or convalescent COVID-19.

Recruited during active infection, patients (from Seattle) were subsequently followed longitudinally. Authors' processing steps: It was from reference gene primer amplification that nucleated cell counts were estimated. Assay used: immunoSEQ multiplex PCR; TCRdb lists only in-frame clones, some missing. The V and J calls and clone size were taken over from that table, and D and trimming were inferred from the DNA. The sample gives some 250,000 clones, roughly 79% of which show up once; around 7.2% is in the top ten. The CDR3 has 17 residues. Trimming cost V 7 bases and J 4 bases, with 20 bases left between them. Germline V CDR1 and CDR2: MDHEN, SYDVKM.

The clonotype comes from an elderly woman with COVID-19, enrolled during active disease. The chain links TRBV28 to TRBJ2-6; D perhaps matches TRBD1 (6 bases). Sequencing input: peripheral blood. The CDR3 coding sequence is TGTGCCAGCATTCCAAGAGGACAGTTAACCGGGGCCAACGTCCTGACTTTC. It encodes CASIPRGQLTGANVLTF.